This T cell receptor (beta chain) derives from a study of human T cells and chemical hapten exposure. This clonotype was observed a few times. TCRdb itself ran the RACE reads through MiXCR, one entry per CDR3 protein. The data contain about 350,000 distinct CDR3 sequences, approximately 5.8% of them singletons. Time point in this sample: pre-sensitization, week 0. Indicated treatment: therapeutic diphenylcyclopropenone sensitization with weekly scalp DPC. This CDR3 has 15 residues. V lost 8 bases, J lost 2 bases, and 15 bases lay in between. The V gene's germline CDR1 is SNHLY and CDR2 FYNNEI. The source of this sequence is a woman aged 18-29 years with alopecia areata. Some clones in this sample may be carry-over from other donors' samples. This rearrangement joins TRBV2 to TRBJ2-2, with unresolved D. The sequenced sample was whole blood, obtained in connection with sensitization to the hapten diphenylcyclopropenone (DPC). CDR3 DNA sequence: TGTGCCAGCGGAATTAGGACGGCAAACACCGGGGAGCTGTTTTTT. Protein product: CASGIRTANTGELFF.